A few counts support the clone carrying this T cell receptor beta chain. The antigen remains undetermined. From the 5' RACE reads, TCRdb called clonotypes with MiXCR, one entry per CDR3 protein. This sample has about 470,000 distinct CDR3 sequences, with approximately 25% found just once. The data were taken from a study of T-cell memory formation after mild COVID-19. Study observations and caveats: Most CD4+ clones that shrank were in CM and EM, while CD8+ ones turned up in EMRA. Pre-infection memory contained some responding clones, which suggested that cross-reactive memory had joined.

Input material: PBMCs or a T cell subset sorted from them (not recorded which). This TCR derives from an adult woman who had mild COVID-19 (a few samples of this study predate the infection). Cell type and time point are not known.

DNA for the CDR3: TGCGCCAGCAGCTTGGCCCCGGGATATGGGGTCAGTTTGAGCACAGATACGCAGTATTTT. Translation gives CASSLAPGYGVSLSTDTQYF. The J gene is TRBJ2-3, the V gene TRBV5-1; maybe TRBD2 (5 bases). This CDR3 region has 20 residues. Germline loops: CDR1 SGHRS, CDR2 YFSETQ. Trimming shortened V by 0 bases and J by 0 bases, and 23 bases separated the two germline ends.